This entry lists 24 T cell receptor beta chains sequenced from one sample in a study of blood T cell repertoires in COVID-19. The table came from immunoSEQ multiplex PCR; TCRdb's copy has only in-frame clones and leaves some out. Seen here are roughly 100,000 clones, more than 80% observed once, and the top ten hold approximately 10%. The sequencing sample was made of peripheral blood. These receptors were obtained from a woman aged 70 to 79 with acute or convalescent COVID-19.

This clone is a singleton in its sample. The chain has TRBV2 and TRBJ2-1; TRBD2 might be the D (6 bases). Germline V gene sequence: CDR1 SNHLY, CDR2 FYNNEI. The CDR3 consists of 16 residues. V was clipped by 3 bases and J by 6 bases, with 18 bases between them. Written as DNA, the CDR3 is TGTGCCAGCAGTGATATTAGCGGAGGTCACGGCAATGAGCAGTTCTTC. It translates to CASSDISGGHGNEQFF.

This clone came up a few times. The chain uses TRBV13 and TRBJ2-1; TRBD2 agrees at 9 bases. The CDR3 spans 16 residues. Germline V CDR1 and CDR2: PRHDT, FYEKMQ (reference sequence). After removal of 5 bases from V and 9 bases from J, the junction contained 14 bases not matched to a gene. CDR3 sequence: CASSPSGERFGGEQFF. The CDR3 DNA sequence: TGTGCCAGCAGCCCTAGCGGGGAAAGGTTTGGGGGTGAGCAGTTCTTC.

The chain joins TRBV11-3 to TRBJ2-1; TRBD1 is a possible D gene (6 bases). V shed 5 bases and J shed 13 bases, with 18 bases lying between them. Germline V lookup: CDR1 SGHNT, CDR2 YENEEA. The CDR3 consists of 13 residues. The CDR3 bases are TGTGCCAGCAGCGCAAGGGACACTCAGGGACAGTTCTTC. Translation: CASSARDTQGQFF.

The rearrangement joins TRBV30 to TRBJ1-5, with 10 bases that match TRBD1. The CDR3 loop spans 14 amino acids. The germline V gene encodes CDR1 GTSNPN and CDR2 SVGIG (reference sequence). Trimming cost V 2 bases and J 7 bases; bases outside gene matches: 5. CDR3 protein: CAWSLTGGGQPQHF. Written as DNA, the CDR3 is TGTGCCTGGAGTTTGACAGGGGGCGGGCAGCCCCAGCATTTT.

V and J are TRBV28 and TRBJ2-7; D is perhaps TRBD2 (5 bases). Germline lookup yields CDR1 MDHEN and CDR2 SYDVKM. V was cut by 2 bases and J by 2 bases, with 13 bases left in between. The CDR3 totals 15 residues. CDR3 residues: CASSLSRPGTYEQYF. The CDR3 bases are TGTGCCAGCAGTTTAAGCCGTCCGGGGACCTACGAGCAGTACTTC.

The rearrangement uses TRBV6-1 and TRBJ1-5, with a possible D match to TRBD1 (6 bases). Germline assignment: CDR1 MNHNS and CDR2 SASEGT. The CDR3 runs to 16 residues. Trimming stripped 0 bases from V and 5 bases from J, with 14 bases between. The CDR3 DNA is TGTGCCAGCAGTGAAGCGACCAGGGGCTCCCATCAGCCCCAGCATTTT. It yields the protein CASSEATRGSHQPQHF.

This chain uses TRBV7-9 with TRBJ1-1, with a tentative D call TRBD1 (6 bases). Germline values: CDR1 SEHNR, CDR2 FQNEAQ (reference sequence). The CDR3 runs to 13 residues. V shed 5 bases and J shed 3 bases, with 10 bases lying between them. This CDR3 is CASSPYRDTEAFF. For the CDR3, the DNA is TGTGCCAGCAGCCCCTACAGGGACACTGAAGCTTTCTTT.

The rearrangement joins TRBV5-5 to TRBJ2-1; 14 nucleotides agree with TRBD2. V shed 2 bases and J 10 bases; nucleotides not matched to a gene: 5. CDR1 and CDR2 from the germline V gene are SGHKS and YYEKEE (reference sequence). The CDR3 is 15 amino acids. As DNA, the CDR3 is TGTGCCAGCAGCTTTGGGACTAGCGGGGGATTAGAGCAGTTCTTC. Encoded protein: CASSFGTSGGLEQFF. Combining the CDR3 with reference TRBV5-5 and TRBJ2-1 gives the whole variable domain DAGVTQSPTHLIKTRGQQVTLRCSPISGHKSVSWYQQVLGQGPQFIFQYYEKEERGRGNFPDRFSARQFPNYSSELNVNALLLGDSALYLCASSFGTSGGLEQFFGPGTRLTVL.

The chain has TRBV28 and TRBJ1-3; 7 bases match TRBD1. V lost 3 bases to trimming and J lost 0 bases; unmatched junction nucleotides: 5. This CDR3 is 16 amino acids long. From germline, CDR1 is MDHEN and CDR2 SYDVKM. The CDR3 loop reads CASSFRQGYSGNTIYF. Here the CDR3 DNA reads TGTGCCAGCAGTTTCCGACAGGGCTACTCTGGAAACACCATATATTTT.

The J gene is TRBJ2-2, the V gene TRBV19; D is perhaps TRBD2 (7 bases). Trimming pared 6 bases from V and 7 bases from J, leaving 24 bases between. CDR3 length equals 17 residues. The V gene's germline CDR1 is LNHDA and CDR2 SQIVND (reference sequence). CDR3 bases: TGTGCCAGTAGGCCCTCTTGGAAGGGGGGGCAAGGCGGGGAGCTGTTTTTT. Its translation is CASRPSWKGGQGGELFF.

The chain uses TRBV14 and TRBJ1-6; D gene uncertain. CDR3 length: 14 amino acids. The ends were cut back, 1 base at V and 10 bases at J, with 11 bases in the middle. Germline CDR1 is SGHDN and CDR2 is FVKESK. This chain's CDR3 is CASSQGGGVSPLHF. Here the CDR3 DNA reads TGTGCCAGCAGCCAAGGAGGCGGCGTGTCACCCCTCCACTTT. Together with reference TRBV14 and TRBJ1-6, the CDR3 gives the full variable domain: EAGVTQFPSHSVIEKGQTVTLRCDPISGHDNLYWYRRVMGKEIKFLLHFVKESKQDESGMPNNRFLAERTGGTYSTLKVQPAELEDSGVYFCASSQGGGVSPLHFGNGTRLTVT.

The rearrangement joins TRBV5-1 to TRBJ1-2, with 7 bases lining up with TRBD1. The CDR3 totals 16 residues. CDR1 and CDR2 from the germline V gene are SGHRS and YFSETQ. V lost 0 bases, J lost 6 bases, and 11 bases stayed unmatched. The CDR3 loop reads CASSLELQGDSDGYTF. The CDR3 DNA is TGCGCCAGCAGCTTGGAACTCCAGGGGGACTCAGATGGCTACACCTTC.

This rearrangement joins TRBV28 to TRBJ1-1; TRBD1 matches 7 bases. Germline assignment: CDR1 MDHEN and CDR2 SYDVKM. Trimming removed 2 bases from V and 0 bases from J; junction bases left unmatched: 15. The CDR3 length is 19 residues. CDR3: CASSLRPPFPGQLNTEAFF. The CDR3 DNA follows: TGTGCCAGCAGTTTAAGGCCTCCATTTCCGGGACAGCTGAACACTGAAGCTTTCTTT.

This clone was detected only a few times. The chain links TRBV3-1 (or the pseudogene TRBV3-2) to TRBJ2-3; 8 bases fit TRBD2. Germline V gene sequence: CDR1 LGHDT, CDR2 YNNKEL (reference sequence). This CDR3 contains 15 residues. V shed 1 base and J 9 bases; nucleotides not matched to a gene: 9. The CDR3 loop is CASSQGSGSLSTQYF. The CDR3 nucleotides read TGTGCCAGCAGCCAAGGGAGCGGGAGCTTGTCCACGCAGTATTTT.

This clone was observed a handful of times. The chain employs TRBV5-8 and TRBJ2-3, with D tentatively TRBD2 (5 bases). Germline CDR1 is SGHTS and CDR2 is YDEGEE. The CDR3 spans 16 residues. With 5 bases removed from V and 2 bases from J, the gap between germline ends came to 18 bases. The DNA for the CDR3 is TGTGCCAGCAGAACCGAGCGGATCGTGACCACAGATACGCAGTATTTT. Amino acid sequence: CASRTERIVTTDTQYF.

V and J are TRBV18 and TRBJ2-5; a weak D match, TRBD2 (7 bases). Trimming took 6 bases from V and 4 from J, leaving 21 bases between them. CDR1 is KGHSH and CDR2 is LQKENI in the germline V gene. CDR3 length equals 16 residues. CDR3 coding DNA: TGTGCCAGCTCCGCGCTGTCGCGGGGGCCGGGAGAGACCCAGTACTTC. Its protein is CASSALSRGPGETQYF.

The J gene is TRBJ2-7, the V gene TRBV7-8; 7 bases match TRBD1. The CDR3 totals 14 residues. Germline assignment: CDR1 SGHVS and CDR2 FQNEAQ. Trimming took 5 bases from V and 1 from J; bases not matched to a gene: 5. CDR3 loop: CASSVLQGSYEQYF. CDR3 DNA: TGTGCCAGCAGCGTACTACAGGGGTCCTACGAGCAGTACTTC.

This rearrangement joins TRBV19 to TRBJ1-6; 10 nucleotides align to TRBD1. The germline gives CDR1 LNHDA, CDR2 SQIVND (reference sequence). The V gene end was trimmed by 3 bases and the J gene end by 11 bases; junction bases not matched to a gene: 7. The CDR3 sequence is 15 residues long. DNA of the CDR3: TGTGCCAGTAGTATTCCCGGGACAGGGGACACACCCCTCCACTTT. Amino acid sequence: CASSIPGTGDTPLHF.

This clone appeared a single time. V is TRBV5-1 and J is TRBJ2-3, with TRBD2 identical over 12 bases. CDR3 size: 17 residues. With 0 bases clipped from V and 4 bases from J, the junction kept 6 bases outside the gene matches. Per germline, CDR1 SGHRS and CDR2 YFSETQ. CDR3 in amino acids: CASSLDLAGGRADTQYF. DNA of the CDR3: TGCGCCAGCAGCTTGGATCTAGCGGGGGGGCGGGCAGATACGCAGTATTTT.

The chain has TRBV30 and TRBJ1-2, with D perhaps TRBD1 (6 bases). The germline CDR1 and CDR2 sequences are GTSNPN and SVGIG (reference sequence). The CDR3 has 13 residues. Trimming shortened V by 4 bases and J by 5 bases, and 14 bases separated the two germline ends. As DNA, the CDR3 is TGTGCCTGGATTCAGGGGCCAAGTTATGGCTACACCTTC. Translation: CAWIQGPSYGYTF.

The V and J genes are TRBV2 and TRBJ1-5, with D maybe TRBD1 (5 bases). The CDR3 spans 14 residues. The germline V gene has CDR1 SNHLY and CDR2 FYNNEI. Trimming left V 2 bases short and J 4 bases short, with 9 bases between. The CDR3 region is CASSEQGTNQPQHF. The DNA of the CDR3 is TGTGCCAGCAGTGAACAAGGGACTAATCAGCCCCAGCATTTT.

This chain uses TRBV7-2 with TRBJ1-2; perhaps TRBD1 as D (5 bases). Germline V gene sequence: CDR1 SGHTA, CDR2 FQGNSA. V shed 1 base and J shed 4 bases, with 13 bases lying between them. This CDR3 is 15 amino acids long. This CDR3 is CASSLVVGVGYGYTF. Here the CDR3 DNA reads TGTGCCAGCAGCTTAGTGGTAGGGGTCGGCTATGGCTACACCTTC.

This clone was observed a few times. V gene TRBV6-2 or TRBV6-3 combines with J gene TRBJ2-7, with 9 bases identical to TRBD2. The junction had 10 bases not matched to a gene; V was cut back by 6 bases and J by 4 bases. Germline-derived CDR1 and CDR2 are MNHEY and SVGEGT. This CDR3 is built from 15 residues. The CDR3 DNA is TGTGCCAGCAGCTCCGGTAGCGGGAGAGGGTACGAGCAGTACTTC. This translates into CASSSGSGRGYEQYF.

This clone has only one observation. This sequence joins TRBV15 and TRBJ2-7; the match to TRBD1 covers 9 bases. This CDR3 spans 17 amino acids. CDR1 is LNHNV and CDR2 is YYDKDF in the germline V gene (reference sequence). With V trimmed by 0 bases and J by 4 bases, 10 bases remained unmatched. This CDR3 is CATSREEPGQGPYEQYF. The CDR3 DNA reads as TGTGCCACCAGCAGAGAAGAGCCGGGACAGGGACCTTACGAGCAGTACTTC.